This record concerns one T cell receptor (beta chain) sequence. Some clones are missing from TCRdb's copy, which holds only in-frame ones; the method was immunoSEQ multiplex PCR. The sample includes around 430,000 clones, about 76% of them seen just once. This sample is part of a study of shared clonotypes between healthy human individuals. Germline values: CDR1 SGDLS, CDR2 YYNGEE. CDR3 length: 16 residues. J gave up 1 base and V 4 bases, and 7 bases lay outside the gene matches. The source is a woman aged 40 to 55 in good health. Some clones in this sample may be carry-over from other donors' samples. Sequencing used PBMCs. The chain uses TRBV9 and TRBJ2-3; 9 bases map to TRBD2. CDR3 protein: CASSPRTSVRTDTQYF. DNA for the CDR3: TGTGCCAGCAGCCCGAGGACTAGCGTACGCACAGATACGCAGTATTTT.